This T cell receptor beta chain was recovered during a study of spatial heterogeneity in lung cancer (dated by TCRdb to between 2017 and 2020). Study-level background: Beta-chain transcripts were consistently detected in greater numbers than alpha-chain transcripts, which likely reflects a higher abundance of beta-chain transcripts. At surgery, roughly 220 tumor regions, 64 matched nontumor lung samples and 50 to 60 PBMC samples were TCR-sequenced for both alpha and beta chains. In the raw uncorrected reads, each unique combination of TCR and UMI appeared on average more than ten times. TCR alpha and beta repertoires were quantitatively compared across multiple tumor regions, matched nontumor lung and blood in non-small cell lung cancer. The study linked features of the TCR repertoire to counts of nonsynonymous mutations, which were determined by whole-exome sequencing of tumor tissue. Study-wide findings and limitations: Additional single-cell paired TCR alpha and beta sequencing was considered necessary to confirm, at a functional level, the hypothesis that regional TCRs recognize regional mutations. Ubiquitous expanded tumor TCRs were detected in blood more often at tumor resection than at routine follow-up.

This clonotype was counted at least ten times. The antigen it recognizes is unknown. No quality values exist for individual bases; no much larger clone is one base distant. The library was made by 5' RACE. Sequencing used a NextSeq 500. In the TCR library protocol, a unique molecular identifier was attached to each TCR cDNA molecule so that PCR and sequencing errors could be corrected. Per the original workflow: TCR identification, UMI-based error correction and CDR3 extraction were performed with Decombinator tools. Expanded TCRs were defined as those above a frequency of 2 per 1,000, corresponding to the top 1% of the tumor frequency distribution. Rényi diversity was computed with the R vegan package after subsampling each repertoire 100 times to 5,000 TCRs. CDR3 similarity networks were built from amino acid triplet string-kernel similarity, connecting CDR3s with pairwise similarity above 0.82. TCRdb took the public reads, trimmed them with fastp at Q25, ran MiXCR for clone calling and kept in-frame beta chains. A single entry per CDR3 protein holds the most common genes and DNA from its merged rows. In this record, the V and J calls reflect TCRdb's handling and not the investigators' own analysis. The sample records tens of thousands of distinct CDR3 sequences, 12% of which are singletons. The leading ten clones occupy about 40% of the sample.

The CDR3, from cysteine to phenylalanine, totals 13 residues. The DNA shown is the 39-base CDR3, in frame from base 1. Between the V and J ends, shortened by 6 bases and 6 bases respectively, the junction contains 13 bases. Sequences SGHTA (CDR1) and FQGTGA (CDR2) are obtained from the germline V gene. Reading the label with the study, this specimen's time point is: sample taken at primary tumor resection. Samples were obtained from fewer than 80 patients with early-stage, untreated non-small cell lung cancer from the lung TRACERx cohort. Without any cell sorting, TCR sequencing was performed on whole RNA extracted either from tumor and nontumor lung tissue or from cryopreserved PBMC samples. Only patients with enough RNA available from two or more tumor regions were chosen for TCR sequencing.

This receptor was identified in a male donor with early-stage non-small cell lung cancer. Recombination joined TRBV7-3 with TRBJ2-3, with no D gene named confidently. The sequencing used PBMCs, collected at surgery. The nucleotides are TGTGCCAGCAGTAAGGCTCGGGCTGATACGCAGTATTTT. Translated, it gives CASSKARADTQYF.